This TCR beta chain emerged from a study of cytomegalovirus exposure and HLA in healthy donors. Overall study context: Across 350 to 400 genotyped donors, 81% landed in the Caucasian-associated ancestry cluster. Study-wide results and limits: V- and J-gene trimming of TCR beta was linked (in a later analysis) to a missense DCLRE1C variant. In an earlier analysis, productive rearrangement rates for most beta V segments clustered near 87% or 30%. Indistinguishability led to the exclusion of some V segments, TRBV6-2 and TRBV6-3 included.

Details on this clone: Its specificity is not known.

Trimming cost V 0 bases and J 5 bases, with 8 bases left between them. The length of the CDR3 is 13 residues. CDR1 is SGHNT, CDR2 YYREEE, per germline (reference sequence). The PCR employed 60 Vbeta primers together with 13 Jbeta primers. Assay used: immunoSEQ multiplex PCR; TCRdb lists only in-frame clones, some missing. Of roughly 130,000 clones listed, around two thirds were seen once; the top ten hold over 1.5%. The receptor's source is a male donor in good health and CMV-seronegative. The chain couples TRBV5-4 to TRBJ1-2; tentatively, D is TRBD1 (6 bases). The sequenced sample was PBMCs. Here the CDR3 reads CASSLETGYGYTF. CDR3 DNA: TGTGCCAGCAGCTTGGAAACAGGGTATGGCTACACCTTC.